This entry is about one TCR beta chain. Its antigen is unidentified. Oncomine TCR Beta short-read sequencing was applied to DNA from cultured CD4+ T cells. TCRdb re-derived calls from the PCR reads in MiXCR, one entry per CDR3 protein. Of fewer than 7,500 distinct CDR3 sequences listed, roughly 35% are singletons. This specimen belongs to a study of vaccination and CD4 T cells after COVID-19. Overall study context: Convalescent donors: six male, four female; seven Caucasian, two Asian, one multiracial, two Hispanic.

Trimming pared 5 bases from V and 3 bases from J, leaving 8 bases between. The CDR3 is 13 residues long. Germline values: CDR1 WSHSY, CDR2 SAAADI. Documented treatment: roughly 10-day PBMC culture with coronavirus spike peptide pools or control peptides (ViraFEST assay). Collection of the unexposed donor's CD4+ T cells took place before the COVID-19 pandemic (2011-2018). The V gene is TRBV10-2, the J gene TRBJ2-1, with a weak D call TRBD2 (5 bases). The clonotype comes from a human donor in good health. Sample: CD4+ T cells from blood, cultured in vitro. The CDR3 bases are TGCGCCAGCAGTAAAGCGGACTACAATGAGCAGTTCTTC. Translated, it gives CASSKADYNEQFF.